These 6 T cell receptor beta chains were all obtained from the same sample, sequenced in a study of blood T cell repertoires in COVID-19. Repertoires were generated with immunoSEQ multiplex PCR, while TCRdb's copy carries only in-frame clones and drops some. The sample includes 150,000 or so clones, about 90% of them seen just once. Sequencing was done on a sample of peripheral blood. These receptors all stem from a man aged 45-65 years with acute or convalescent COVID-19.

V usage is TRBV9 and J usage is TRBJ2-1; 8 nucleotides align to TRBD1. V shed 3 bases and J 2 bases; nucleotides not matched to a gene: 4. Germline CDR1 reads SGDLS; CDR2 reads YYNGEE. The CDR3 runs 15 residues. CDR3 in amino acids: CASSAQGAAYNEQFF. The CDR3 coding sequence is TGTGCCAGCAGCGCCCAGGGGGCCGCCTACAATGAGCAGTTCTTC.

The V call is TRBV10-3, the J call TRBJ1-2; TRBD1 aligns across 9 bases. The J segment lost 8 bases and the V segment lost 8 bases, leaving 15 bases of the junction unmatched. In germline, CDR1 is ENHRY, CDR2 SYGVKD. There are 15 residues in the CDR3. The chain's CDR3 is CAILWGQGPTSGYTF. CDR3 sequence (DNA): TGTGCCATCTTATGGGGACAGGGCCCCACTAGCGGCTACACCTTC.

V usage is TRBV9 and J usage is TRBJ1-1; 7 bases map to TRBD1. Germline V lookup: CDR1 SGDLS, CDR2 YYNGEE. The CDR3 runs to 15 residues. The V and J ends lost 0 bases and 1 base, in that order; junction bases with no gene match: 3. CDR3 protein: CASSVVRGPNTEAFF. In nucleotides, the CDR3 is TGTGCCAGCAGCGTAGTAAGGGGGCCGAACACTGAAGCTTTCTTT.

CDR3 amino acids: CASSHGQGVFYEQYV. As DNA, the CDR3 is TGTGCCAGCTCACATGGACAGGGGGTTTTCTACGAGCAGTACGTC. The V gene is TRBV18, the J gene TRBJ2-7, with 10 bases fitting TRBD1. Germline values: CDR1 KGHSH, CDR2 LQKENI. This CDR3 has 15 amino acids. The ends lost 4 bases at V and 3 bases at J; junction bases unmatched: 6.

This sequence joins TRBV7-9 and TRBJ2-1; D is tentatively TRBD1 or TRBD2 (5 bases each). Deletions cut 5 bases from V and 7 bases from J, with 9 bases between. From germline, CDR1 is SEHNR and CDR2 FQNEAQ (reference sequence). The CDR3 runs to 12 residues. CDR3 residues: CASSRDGNEQFF. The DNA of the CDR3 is TGTGCCAGCAGCAGGGACGGGAATGAGCAGTTCTTC.

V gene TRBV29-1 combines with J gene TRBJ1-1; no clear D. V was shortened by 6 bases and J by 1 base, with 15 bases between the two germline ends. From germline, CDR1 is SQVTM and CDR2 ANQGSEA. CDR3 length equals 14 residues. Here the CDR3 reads CSVPRPGWNTEAFF. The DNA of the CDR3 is TGCAGCGTGCCCCGGCCAGGCTGGAACACTGAAGCTTTCTTT.